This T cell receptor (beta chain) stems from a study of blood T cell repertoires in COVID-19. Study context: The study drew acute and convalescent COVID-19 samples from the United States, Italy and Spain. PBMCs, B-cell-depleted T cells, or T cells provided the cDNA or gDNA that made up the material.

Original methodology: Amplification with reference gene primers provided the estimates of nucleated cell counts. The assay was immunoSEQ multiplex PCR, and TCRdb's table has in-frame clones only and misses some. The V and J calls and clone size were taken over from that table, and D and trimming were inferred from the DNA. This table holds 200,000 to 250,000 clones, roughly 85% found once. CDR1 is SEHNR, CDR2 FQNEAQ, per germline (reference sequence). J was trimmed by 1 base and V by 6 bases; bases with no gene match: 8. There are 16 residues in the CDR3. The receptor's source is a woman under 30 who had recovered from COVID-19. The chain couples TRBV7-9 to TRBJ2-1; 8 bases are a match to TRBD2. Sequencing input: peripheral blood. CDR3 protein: CASRPTGGASYNEQFF. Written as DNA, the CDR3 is TGTGCCAGCAGACCTACGGGAGGGGCTTCCTACAATGAGCAGTTCTTC.